The clone carrying this TCR beta chain has just one count. The entry originates in a study of blood T cell repertoires in COVID-19. Overall study context: Whether acute or convalescent, the COVID-19 samples came from the United States, Italy and Spain.

Original data processing: Reference gene primer amplification yielded estimated nucleated cell counts. Produced via immunoSEQ multiplex PCR; TCRdb's table is partial and in-frame only. V, J and clone size reflect that table, while D and trimming were determined from the DNA. The data contain 87,000 or so clones, approximately 80% of them singletons. The specimen sequenced was peripheral blood. The source is a woman aged 70-85 years with acute or convalescent COVID-19.

As DNA, the CDR3 is TGTGCCAGCAGCCTCGGACAGCTCACTGAAGCTTTCTTT. Translation gives CASSLGQLTEAFF. The rearrangement joins TRBV11-3 to TRBJ1-1; weak D call: TRBD1 (6 bases). With 5 bases removed from V and 4 bases from J, the gap between germline ends came to 11 bases. CDR3 size: 13 residues. CDR1 SGHNT and CDR2 YENEEA come from the germline V gene.